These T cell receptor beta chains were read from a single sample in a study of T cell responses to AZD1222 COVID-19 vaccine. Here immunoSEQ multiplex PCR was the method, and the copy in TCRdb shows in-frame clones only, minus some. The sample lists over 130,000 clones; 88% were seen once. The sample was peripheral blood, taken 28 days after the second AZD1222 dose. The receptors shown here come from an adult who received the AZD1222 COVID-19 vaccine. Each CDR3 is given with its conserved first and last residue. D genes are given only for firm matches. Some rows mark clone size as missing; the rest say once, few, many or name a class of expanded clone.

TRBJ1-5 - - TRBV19 TGTGCCAGTAGTGAGTGGGCCCCGGCGAATCAGCCCCAGCATTTT CASSEWAPANQPQHF
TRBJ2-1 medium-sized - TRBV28 TGTGCCACCATTCCATCACTGGAGAGTTATGAGCAGTTCTTC CATIPSLESYEQFF
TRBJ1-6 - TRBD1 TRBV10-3 TGTGCCATCAGCCCTTTGGGACAGGAAGATTCACCCCTCCACTTT CAISPLGQEDSPLHF
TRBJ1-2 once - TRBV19 TGTGCCAGTAGTTATCGTGGAGAGGGTGGCTACACCTTC CASSYRGEGGYTF
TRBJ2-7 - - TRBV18 TGTGCCAGCTCACGAGACGTATCCTACGAGCAGTACTTC CASSRDVSYEQYF
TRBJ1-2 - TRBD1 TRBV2 TGTGCCAGCAGTGGACAGGGGGGATACGGCTACACCTTC CASSGQGGYGYTF
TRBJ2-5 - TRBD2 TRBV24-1 TGTGCCACCAGTGATCCCATAGCGGGAGGGAGAGAGACCCAGTACTTC CATSDPIAGGRETQYF
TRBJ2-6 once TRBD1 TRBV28 TGTGCCAGCAGTTCGATCCGGGACAGGACCAGCTCTGGGGCCAACGTCCTGACTTTC CASSSIRDRTSSGANVLTF
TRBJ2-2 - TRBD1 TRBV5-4 TGTGCCAGCAGCTTGGCCCGGACAGGGGCGGGCGGGGAGCTGTTTTTT CASSLARTGAGGELFF
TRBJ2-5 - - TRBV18 TGTGCCAGCTCACCAGGACAATCAGGGGACCAGTACTTC CASSPGQSGDQYF
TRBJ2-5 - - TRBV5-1 TGCGCCAGCGGAATTGCGGGGTCACAAGAGACCCAGTACTTC CASGIAGSQETQYF
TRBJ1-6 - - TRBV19 TGTGCCAGTAGTATAGAGAGCTCCTATAATTCACCCCTCCACTTT CASSIESSYNSPLHF
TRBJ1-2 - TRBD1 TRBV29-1 TGCAGCGGACAGGGGGCAGGAGACTATGGCTACACCTTC CSGQGAGDYGYTF
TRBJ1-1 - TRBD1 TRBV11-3 TGTGCCAGCAGCGTAGGACAGGGCACTGAAGCTTTCTTT CASSVGQGTEAFF
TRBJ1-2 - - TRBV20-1 TGCAGTGCTAGTTCCTCTGGGCATGGCTACACCTTC CSASSSGHGYTF